Described below is a single T cell receptor beta chain sequence and its context. The sample is drawn from a study of blood T cell repertoires in COVID-19. In the original processing: How many nucleated cells were present was estimated from reference gene primer amplification. Libraries were prepared by immunoSEQ multiplex PCR; TCRdb keeps only in-frame clonotypes and omits some of them. From that table come the V and J calls and clone size; the DNA was used to work out D and trimming. This table holds approximately 300,000 clones, around 90% found once. The CDR3 length is 15 residues. The germline V gene encodes CDR1 MGHDK and CDR2 SYGVNS. V gave up 4 bases and J gave up 6 bases, with 15 bases separating them.

The rearrangement uses TRBV25-1 and TRBJ2-2; TRBD2 might be the D (5 bases). Sequencing input: peripheral blood. This receptor was obtained from a man aged 18 to 30 who had recovered from COVID-19. CDR3 sequence: CASSGPPVRAGELFF. The CDR3 region has the DNA TGTGCCAGCAGTGGCCCACCAGTGAGGGCCGGGGAGCTGTTTTTT.